A single sample is the source of the 23 T cell receptor beta chains below, sequenced in a study of post-analysis software for immune sequencing data. Points from the study as a whole: Controls showed lower frequencies than patients for a few TRBV segments, and TRBV5-6, TRBV5-1 and TRBV20-1 were among these.

Antigens for these TCRs are unknown. The authors incorporated unique molecular identifiers into the TCR beta cDNA libraries. TCRdb fed the PCR reads into MiXCR, producing one record per CDR3 protein. In the table there are hundreds of thousands of distinct CDR3 sequences, about 32% of which are singletons. Sequencing used blood. The receptors originated from a girl aged 10-17 years with multiple sclerosis.

The J gene is TRBJ2-7, the V gene TRBV20-1; 12 bases match TRBD1. The length of the CDR3 is 15 residues. After removal of 2 bases from V and 6 bases from J, the junction contained 8 bases not matched to a gene. Per the germline V gene, CDR1 is DFQATT and CDR2 is SNEGSKA (reference sequence). The CDR3 loop reads CSARTGTGGLREQYF. The CDR3 nucleotides are TGCAGTGCTAGAACCGGGACAGGGGGCCTCCGCGAGCAGTACTTC.

The chain employs TRBV14 and TRBJ2-3; TRBD2 matches 9 bases. The CDR3 consists of 15 residues. After removal of 3 bases from V and 2 bases from J, the junction contained 3 bases not matched to a gene. The V gene's germline CDR1 is SGHDN and CDR2 FVKESK. The CDR3 sequence: CASSQASGTTDTQYF. CDR3 DNA sequence: TGTGCCAGCAGCCAGGCTAGCGGGACCACAGATACGCAGTATTTT.

The J gene is TRBJ2-7, the V gene TRBV29-1, with 10 bases identical to TRBD2. The J call may be in error: the DNA end matches TRBJ2-5 better. Looked up from germline, CDR1 is SQVTM and CDR2 is ANQGSEA. This CDR3 spans 14 amino acids. The CDR3 bases are TGCAGCGTTGGGCTAGCGGGAGTCCGGGAGACCCAGTACTTC. Amino acid sequence: CSVGLAGVRETQYF.

The chain is built from TRBV20-1 and TRBJ2-3; D may be TRBD1 (5 bases). This CDR3 has 17 residues. The V end lost 3 bases, the J end lost 1 base, and 20 bases lay between the germline ends. The V gene's germline CDR1 is DFQATT and CDR2 SNEGSKA (reference sequence). The CDR3 is CSASLAPQGGGTDTQYF. CDR3 coding DNA: TGCAGTGCTAGTTTGGCCCCCCAGGGTGGTGGCACAGATACGCAGTATTTT.

In the case of this clonotype: Possible read error: a much larger clone is one base away. The chain combines TRBV5-5 with TRBJ2-4; D may be TRBD1 (5 bases). This CDR3 region has 12 residues. V was clipped by 2 bases and J by 9 bases, with 9 bases between them. Germline assignment: CDR1 SGHKS and CDR2 YYEKEE (reference sequence). CDR3 region: CASSFDRSIQYF. CDR3 in DNA: TGTGCCAGCAGCTTTGACAGAAGCATTCAGTACTTC.

This clonotype was seen once. V and J are TRBV20-1 and TRBJ2-1; D could derive from TRBD1 or TRBD2 (7 bases each). Trimming took 6 bases from V and 8 from J, leaving 17 bases between them. The CDR3 loop spans 13 amino acids. CDR1 is DFQATT, CDR2 SNEGSKA, per germline (reference sequence). The CDR3 sequence: CSAQGGAHDEQFF. The CDR3 nucleotides are TGCAGTGCCCAGGGGGGGGCTCACGATGAGCAGTTCTTC.

The V gene is TRBV24-1, the J gene TRBJ2-1; TRBD2 matches 7 bases. This CDR3 contains 14 residues. V lost 9 bases and J lost 8; bases outside the gene matches: 12. Germline CDR1 and CDR2: KGHDR and SFDVKD. The CDR3 here is CATRSASGAHEQFF. DNA for the CDR3: TGTGCCACCCGTTCCGCTAGCGGAGCCCATGAGCAGTTCTTC.

V usage is TRBV6-5 and J usage is TRBJ2-1, with D uncertain. CDR3 size: 13 residues. Trimming stripped 6 bases from V and 10 bases from J, with 16 bases between. Looked up from germline, CDR1 is MNHEY and CDR2 is SVGAGI. Here the CDR3 reads CASSQSRAFEQFF. In DNA form, the CDR3 reads TGTGCCAGCAGCCAGTCCCGGGCGTTCGAGCAGTTCTTC.

This chain uses TRBV10-3 with TRBJ2-5; 8 bases map to TRBD2. This CDR3 region has 13 residues. Germline V gene data show CDR1 as ENHRY and CDR2 as SYGVKD. Unmatched junction bases numbered 7, after V lost 8 bases and J lost 5 bases. This CDR3 reads CAIAPGLVETQYF. Written as DNA, the CDR3 is TGTGCCATCGCTCCGGGACTAGTGGAGACCCAGTACTTC.

The CDR3 region is CATSRDGWRDREGSSYNEQFF. The CDR3 nucleotides are TGTGCCACCAGCAGAGATGGGTGGCGGGACAGGGAAGGGTCTTCCTACAATGAGCAGTTCTTC. The chain employs TRBV15 and TRBJ2-1; 9 positions match TRBD1. Germline V lookup: CDR1 LNHNV, CDR2 YYDKDF (reference sequence). The V gene end was trimmed by 0 bases and the J gene end by 1 base; junction bases not matched to a gene: 16. There are 21 residues in the CDR3.

The chain carries TRBV18 and TRBJ1-1; D is undetermined. V lost 4 bases and J lost 1, with 10 bases in between. Germline loops: CDR1 KGHSH, CDR2 LQKENI. The CDR3 covers 14 residues. The CDR3 bases are TGTGCCAGCTCACAGGGAGTCCGGAACACTGAAGCTTTCTTT. Its translation is CASSQGVRNTEAFF.

The chain carries TRBV20-1 and TRBJ2-3; a possible D gene is TRBD2 (6 bases). Germline loops: CDR1 DFQATT, CDR2 SNEGSKA (reference sequence). V lost 3 bases and J 2 bases, leaving 9 bases between the germline ends. The CDR3 runs to 13 residues. The CDR3 sequence: CSASGRNTDTQYF. The CDR3 DNA reads as TGCAGTGCTAGCGGGAGAAACACAGATACGCAGTATTTT.

The CDR3 region is CASSQDRQGTDTQYF. The CDR3 DNA is TGTGCCAGCAGCCAAGACAGACAGGGGACAGATACGCAGTATTTT. The chain uses TRBV3-1 and TRBJ2-3; 8 bases are shared with TRBD1. V lost 0 bases and J lost 3; bases outside the gene matches: 2. This CDR3 contains 15 residues. Germline lookup yields CDR1 LGHDT and CDR2 YNNKEL (reference sequence).

This clonotype was detected a few times. The chain has TRBV5-1 and TRBJ1-1; tentative D call: TRBD1 (6 bases). The CDR3 has 16 residues. Germline CDR1 is SGHRS and CDR2 is YFSETQ. Trimming shortened V by 0 bases and J by 0 bases, and 12 bases separated the two germline ends. The CDR3: CASSLGQVPMNTEAFF. CDR3 coding DNA: TGCGCCAGCAGCTTGGGACAGGTTCCGATGAACACTGAAGCTTTCTTT.

V and J are TRBV20-1 and TRBJ1-5; 9 nucleotides agree with TRBD1. CDR1 is DFQATT, CDR2 SNEGSKA, per germline (reference sequence). V trimming: 6 bases; J trimming: 9 bases; junction bases outside the gene matches: 12. This CDR3 contains 14 residues. Here the CDR3 DNA reads TGCAGTGCCCCACGGGCCCAGACAGGGGGGCCCCAGCATTTT. Encoded protein: CSAPRAQTGGPQHF.

Remarks on this clonotype: Sequence at one end of the junction differs from germline and may be a read error. The rearrangement links TRBV7-7 to TRBJ1-1, with 7 bases matching TRBD1. Germline lookup yields CDR1 SSHAT and CDR2 FNYEAQ (reference sequence). The CDR3 consists of 13 residues. This CDR3 reads CASSRDSNTEAFF. The CDR3, as DNA: TGTGCTAGCAGCCGGGACAGTAACACTGAAGCTTTCTTT.

This rearrangement joins TRBV20-1 to TRBJ1-5; perhaps TRBD1 as D (6 bases). This CDR3 is 18 amino acids long. V was cut by 2 bases and J by 2 bases, with 22 bases left in between. Germline CDR1 DFQATT, CDR2 SNEGSKA (reference sequence). CDR3 protein: CSARSYRRGEGGNQPQHF. In DNA form, the CDR3 reads TGCAGTGCTAGATCTTATCGGAGAGGGGAGGGGGGCAATCAGCCCCAGCATTTT.

The chain is built from TRBV15 and TRBJ1-1; 7 bases are shared with TRBD1. The germline CDR1 and CDR2 sequences are LNHNV and YYDKDF (reference sequence). With 5 bases clipped from V and 4 bases from J, the junction kept 10 bases outside the gene matches. The CDR3 has 15 amino acids. DNA for the CDR3: TGTGCCACCAGCGGAGCAGGGGGTCTCGGCACTGAAGCTTTCTTT. Protein: CATSGAGGLGTEAFF. The whole variable domain, filled in from reference TRBV15 and TRBJ1-1, reads DAMVIQNPRYQVTQFGKPVTLSCSQTLNHNVMYWYQQKSSQAPKLLFHYYDKDFNNEADTPDNFQSRRPNTSFCFLDIRSPGLGDTAMYLCATSGAGGLGTEAFFGQGTRLTVV.

The chain links TRBV20-1 to TRBJ2-3, with D possibly TRBD2 on 6 matching bases. The germline gives CDR1 DFQATT, CDR2 SNEGSKA (reference sequence). CDR3 length equals 13 residues. The chain's CDR3 is CSVTRLGADTQYF. CDR3 bases: TGCAGCGTCACCAGACTAGGGGCAGATACGCAGTATTTT.

This clonotype was counted ten times or more. CDR3 in DNA: TGCAGCGTTGGTAATGGTGCAACCTACGAGCAGTACTTC. It encodes CSVGNGATYEQYF. The V gene is TRBV29-1, the J gene TRBJ2-7, with D unclear. V was trimmed by 4 bases and J by 2 bases, leaving 12 bases between them. The CDR3 extends over 13 amino acids. Germline-derived CDR1 and CDR2 are SQVTM and ANQGSEA.

The J gene is TRBJ2-5, the V gene TRBV27, with D unresolved. The CDR3 is 15 residues long. Deletions cut 3 bases from V and 0 bases from J, with 11 bases between. Looked up from germline, CDR1 is MNHEY and CDR2 is SMNVEV (reference sequence). The CDR3 here is CASSFGTLYQETQYF. The CDR3 bases are TGTGCCAGCAGTTTTGGTACTTTGTACCAAGAGACCCAGTACTTC.

This clonotype was counted many times. The chain recombines TRBV7-9 with TRBJ2-5; TRBD1 might be the D (6 bases). V lost 2 bases, J lost 5 bases, and 12 bases lay in between. Looked up from germline, CDR1 is SEHNR and CDR2 is FQNEAQ (reference sequence). This CDR3 spans 14 amino acids. CDR3 amino acids: CASSLSSGVETQYF. The CDR3 region has the DNA TGTGCCAGCAGCTTAAGTTCAGGGGTCGAGACCCAGTACTTC.

The CDR3 nucleotides read TGTGCCAGCAGCTTGATCCAGCGGGGGGGTGCTCACAATGAGCAGTTCTTC. Its protein is CASSLIQRGGAHNEQFF. The genes are TRBV11-1 and TRBJ2-1; 10 bases are shared with TRBD2. Germline V CDR1 and CDR2: SGHAT, FQDESV (reference sequence). V gave up 3 bases and J gave up 5 bases; unmatched junction bases: 10. The CDR3 has 17 residues.